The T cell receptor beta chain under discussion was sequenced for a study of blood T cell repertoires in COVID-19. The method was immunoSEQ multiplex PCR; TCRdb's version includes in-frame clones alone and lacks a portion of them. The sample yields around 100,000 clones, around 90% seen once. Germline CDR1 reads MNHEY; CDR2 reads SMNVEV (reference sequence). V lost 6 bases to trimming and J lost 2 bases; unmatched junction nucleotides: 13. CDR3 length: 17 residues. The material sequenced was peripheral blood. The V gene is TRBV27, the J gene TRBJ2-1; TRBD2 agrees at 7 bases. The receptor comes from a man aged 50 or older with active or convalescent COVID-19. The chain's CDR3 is CASRPGASGAAYNEQFF. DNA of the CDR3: TGTGCCAGCAGGCCTGGGGCAAGCGGGGCGGCCTACAATGAGCAGTTCTTC.